This record concerns one T cell receptor (beta chain) sequence. The sample comes from a study of blood T cell repertoires in COVID-19. This CDR3 spans 16 amino acids. Clones were sequenced by immunoSEQ multiplex PCR, and TCRdb holds only the in-frame ones, with some missing. Here the sample spans 130,000 or so clones, 88% being singletons. The chain links TRBV1 to TRBJ2-1; TRBD2 is taken as the D call from the table, unchecked against the DNA. TRBV1 is tagged as a pseudogene. This receptor was taken from a human donor with COVID-19, enrolled during active disease. The donor label of this sample is uncertain. Sample: peripheral blood. In DNA, the CDR3 is TGCACCAGCAGCCAAGATGAGGCGAGCTCCTACAATGAGCAGTTCTTC. This gives the protein CTSSQDEASSYNEQFF.